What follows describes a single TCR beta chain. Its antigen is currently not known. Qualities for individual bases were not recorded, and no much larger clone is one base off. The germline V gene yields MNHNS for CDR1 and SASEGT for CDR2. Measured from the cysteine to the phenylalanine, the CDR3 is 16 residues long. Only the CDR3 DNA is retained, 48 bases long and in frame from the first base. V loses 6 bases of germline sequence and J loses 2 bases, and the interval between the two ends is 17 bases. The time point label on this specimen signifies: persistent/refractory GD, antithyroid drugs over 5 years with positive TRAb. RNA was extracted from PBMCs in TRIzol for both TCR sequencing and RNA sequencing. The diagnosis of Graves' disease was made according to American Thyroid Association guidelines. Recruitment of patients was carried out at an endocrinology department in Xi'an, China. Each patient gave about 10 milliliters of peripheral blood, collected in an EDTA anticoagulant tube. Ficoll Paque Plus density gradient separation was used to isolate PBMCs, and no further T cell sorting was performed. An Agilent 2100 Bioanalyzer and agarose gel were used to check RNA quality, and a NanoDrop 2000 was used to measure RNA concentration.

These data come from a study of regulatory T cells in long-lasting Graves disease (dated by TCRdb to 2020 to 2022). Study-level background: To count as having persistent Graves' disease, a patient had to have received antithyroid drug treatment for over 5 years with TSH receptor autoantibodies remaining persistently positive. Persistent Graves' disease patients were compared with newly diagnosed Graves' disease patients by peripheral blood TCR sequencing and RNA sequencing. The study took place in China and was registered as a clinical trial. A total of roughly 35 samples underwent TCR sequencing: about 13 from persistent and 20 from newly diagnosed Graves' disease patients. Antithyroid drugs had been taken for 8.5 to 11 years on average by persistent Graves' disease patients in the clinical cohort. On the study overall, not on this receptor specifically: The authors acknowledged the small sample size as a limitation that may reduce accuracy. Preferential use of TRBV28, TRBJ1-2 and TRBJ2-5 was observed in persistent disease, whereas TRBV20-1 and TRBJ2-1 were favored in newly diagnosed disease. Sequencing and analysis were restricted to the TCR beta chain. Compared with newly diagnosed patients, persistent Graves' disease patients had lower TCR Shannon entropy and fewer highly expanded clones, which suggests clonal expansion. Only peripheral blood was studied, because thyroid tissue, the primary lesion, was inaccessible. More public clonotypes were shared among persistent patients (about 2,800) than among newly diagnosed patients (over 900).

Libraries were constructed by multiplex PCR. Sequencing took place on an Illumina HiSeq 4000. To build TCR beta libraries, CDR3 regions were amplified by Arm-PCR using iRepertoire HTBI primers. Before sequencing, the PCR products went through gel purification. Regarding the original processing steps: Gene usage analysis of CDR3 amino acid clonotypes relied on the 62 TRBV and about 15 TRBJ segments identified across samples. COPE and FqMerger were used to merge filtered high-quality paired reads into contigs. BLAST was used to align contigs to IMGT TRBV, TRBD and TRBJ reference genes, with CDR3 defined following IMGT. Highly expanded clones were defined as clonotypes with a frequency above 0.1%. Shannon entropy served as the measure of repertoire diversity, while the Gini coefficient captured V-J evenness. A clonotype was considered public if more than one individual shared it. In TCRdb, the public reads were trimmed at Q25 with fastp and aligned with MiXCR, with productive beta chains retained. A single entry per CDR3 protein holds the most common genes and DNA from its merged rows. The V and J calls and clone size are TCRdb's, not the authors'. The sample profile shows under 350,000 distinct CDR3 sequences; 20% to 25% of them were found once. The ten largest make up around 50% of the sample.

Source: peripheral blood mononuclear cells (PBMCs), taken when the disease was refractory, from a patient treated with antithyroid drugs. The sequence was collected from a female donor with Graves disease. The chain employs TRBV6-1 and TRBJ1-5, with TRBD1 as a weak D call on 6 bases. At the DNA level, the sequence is TGTGCCAGCAGCGCACAGGGTAGAATTGGCAATCAGCCCCAGCATTTT. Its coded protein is CASSAQGRIGNQPQHF.